This record concerns one T cell receptor beta chain sequence. Original processing methods: Reference gene primers were amplified, and this amplification served to estimate nucleated cell counts. Using immunoSEQ multiplex PCR, the repertoire was profiled, and TCRdb retains in-frame clones only, with some absent. V and J calls and clone size are as listed in that table; D and trimming were resolved from the DNA. The data contain approximately 360,000 clones, roughly 87% of them seen just once; the ten biggest clones take up 5% to 5.5%. This entry belongs to a study of blood T cell repertoires in COVID-19. CDR1 and CDR2 from the germline V gene are KGHSH and LQKENI. The CDR3 spans 14 residues. Trimming took 0 bases from V and 3 from J, leaving 8 bases between them. Cohorts were determined from participant-reported clinical history. Recovered participants had two consecutive negative NP/OP PCR tests, healthcare professional clearance, or symptom resolution.

The rearrangement joins TRBV18 to TRBJ1-2, with D uncertain. The TCR originated in a woman in her fifties or sixties who had recovered from COVID-19. Sequencing used PBMCs or T cells enriched from blood (not recorded which). CDR3 residues: CASSPPSVYYGYTF. The CDR3 coding sequence is TGTGCCAGCTCACCACCGTCGGTTTACTATGGCTACACCTTC. Full variable domain (missing parts from reference TRBV18 and TRBJ1-2): NAGVMQNPRHLVRRRGQEARLRCSPMKGHSHVYWYRQLPEEGLKFMVYLQKENIIDESGMPKERFSAEFPKEGPSILRIQQVVRGDSAAYFCASSPPSVYYGYTFGSGTRLTVV.